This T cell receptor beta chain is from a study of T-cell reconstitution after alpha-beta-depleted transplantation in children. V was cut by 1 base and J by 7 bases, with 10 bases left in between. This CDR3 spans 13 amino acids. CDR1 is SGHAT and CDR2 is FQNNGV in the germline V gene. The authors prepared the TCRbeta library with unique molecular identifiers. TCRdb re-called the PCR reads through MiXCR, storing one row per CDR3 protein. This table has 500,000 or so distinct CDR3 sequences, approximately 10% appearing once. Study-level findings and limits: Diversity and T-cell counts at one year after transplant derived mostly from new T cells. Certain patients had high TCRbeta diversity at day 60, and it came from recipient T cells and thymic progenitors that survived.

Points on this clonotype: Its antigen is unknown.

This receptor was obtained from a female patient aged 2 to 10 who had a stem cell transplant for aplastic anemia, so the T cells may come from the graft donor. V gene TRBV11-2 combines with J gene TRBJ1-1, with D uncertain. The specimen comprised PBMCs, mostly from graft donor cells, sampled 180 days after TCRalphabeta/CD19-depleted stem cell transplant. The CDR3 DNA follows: TGTGCCAGCAGCTTAGTAGGACGGTTTGAAGCTTTCTTT. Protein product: CASSLVGRFEAFF.